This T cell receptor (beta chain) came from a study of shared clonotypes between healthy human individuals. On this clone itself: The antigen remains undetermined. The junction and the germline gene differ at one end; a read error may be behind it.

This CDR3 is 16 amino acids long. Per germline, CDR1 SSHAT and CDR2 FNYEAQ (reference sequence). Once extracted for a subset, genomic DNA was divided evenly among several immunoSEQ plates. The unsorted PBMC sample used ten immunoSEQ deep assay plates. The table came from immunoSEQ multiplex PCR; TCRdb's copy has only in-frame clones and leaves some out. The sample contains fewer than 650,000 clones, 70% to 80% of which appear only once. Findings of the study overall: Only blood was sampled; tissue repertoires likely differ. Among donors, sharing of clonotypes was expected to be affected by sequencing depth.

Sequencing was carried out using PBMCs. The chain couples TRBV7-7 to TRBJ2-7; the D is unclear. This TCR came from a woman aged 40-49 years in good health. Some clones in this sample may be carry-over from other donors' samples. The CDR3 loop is CASSSLPPKVAYEQYF. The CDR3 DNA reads TGTGCTAGCAGCTCCCTACCCCCGAAGGTGGCCTACGAGCAGTACTTC.